The 17 T cell receptor beta chains listed next were all sequenced from one sample in a study of CXCR3-negative and CXCR3-positive naive CD8 T cells. Carrying UMI labels, the TRB cDNA libraries were prepared through 5' RACE. TCRdb reprocessed the 5' RACE reads and keeps a single row for each CDR3 protein, giving no DNA. With roughly 130,000 distinct CDR3 sequences in the sample, the ten largest clones hold roughly 0.62%. No antigen has been identified for these receptors. Study-level findings and limits: The study found more hydrophobic TRB CDR3s in CXCR3-positive naive cells than in CXCR3-negative naive cells.

Sequenced material: naive CXCR3+ CD8+ T cells from blood. Stated subset: CD45RO-CCR7+CD27+CD95- naive CD8+ T cells expressing CXCR3 (TNR3+). These receptor sequences come from a human donor in good health. Some clones in this sample may be carry-over from other donors' samples.

This chain connects TRBV2 to TRBJ2-1; the D call of TRBD1 rests on TCRdb alone, since no DNA is present to check it. The CDR3 runs to 16 residues. Germline lookup yields CDR1 SNHLY and CDR2 FYNNEI. CDR3 loop: CASRWKTGRMNNEQFF.

J is TRBJ2-2 and V is TRBV7-9. The germline CDR1 and CDR2 sequences are SEHNR and FQNEAQ (reference sequence). The CDR3 contains 15 residues. The CDR3 sequence: CASSLGDLNTGELFF.

The chain combines TRBV6-5 with TRBJ2-1; lacking DNA, the TRBD1 call made by TCRdb goes unchecked. This CDR3 comprises 14 residues. The germline V gene encodes CDR1 MNHEY and CDR2 SVGAGI. The CDR3 region is CASSFSWGENEQFF.

The chain joins TRBV5-1 to TRBJ1-3. The V gene's germline CDR1 is SGHRS and CDR2 YFSETQ. The CDR3 runs to 13 residues. The CDR3 sequence is CASSLAEGNTIYF.

The V call is TRBV2, the J call TRBJ1-1. The CDR3 runs to 15 residues. CDR1 and CDR2 (germline): SNHLY, FYNNEI. CDR3: CASSESASFNTEAFF. The full variable domain, rest sourced from reference TRBV2 and TRBJ1-1, is EPEVTQTPSHQVTQMGQEVILRCVPISNHLYFYWYRQILGQKVEFLVSFYNNEISEKSEIFDDQFSVERPDGSNFTLKIRSTKLEDSAMYFCASSESASFNTEAFFGQGTRLTVV.

V and J are TRBV4-1 and TRBJ2-1. Germline CDR1 is MGHRA and CDR2 is YSYEKL. CDR3 size: 12 residues. CDR3 sequence reads: CASSFTSNEQFF.

The chain joins TRBV7-8 to TRBJ2-7. CDR1 and CDR2 (germline): SGHVS, FQNEAQ. The CDR3 sequence is 14 residues long. The CDR3 sequence: CASSQYDTLYEQYF.

The genes are TRBV5-4 and TRBJ1-1; there is no DNA to check the TCRdb D call of TRBD1. Germline V gene data show CDR1 as SGHNT and CDR2 as YYREEE (reference sequence). The CDR3 length is 12 residues. CDR3 residues: CATGQMNTEAFF. Supplemented by reference TRBV5-4 and TRBJ1-1, the full variable domain reads ETGVTQSPTHLIKTRGQQVTLRCSSQSGHNTVSWYQQALGQGPQFIFQYYREEENGRGNFPPRFSGLQFPNYSSELNVNALELDDSALYLCATGQMNTEAFFGQGTRLTVV.

The chain employs TRBV27 and TRBJ1-5. CDR1 is MNHEY, CDR2 SMNVEV, per germline (reference sequence). The length of the CDR3 is 13 residues. The CDR3 here is CASSFDSNQPQHF.

The chain employs TRBV12-3 or TRBV12-4 and TRBJ1-1; TCRdb's D call of TRBD1 is untestable without DNA. The length of the CDR3 is 21 residues. The CDR3 sequence is CASSPGVGDSESLSMNTEAFF.

The chain links TRBV7-9 to TRBJ2-7; TCRdb picks TRBD1, but there is no DNA to check that call. The germline V gene has CDR1 SEHNR and CDR2 FQNEAQ (reference sequence). This CDR3 is 14 amino acids long. This chain's CDR3 is CASSSGTGGYEQYF.

The CDR3 loop reads CASSLGWGQGNNEQYF. The rearrangement joins TRBV7-9 to TRBJ2-7; TCRdb reports TRBD1, a call that lacks DNA to check it against. CDR1 and CDR2 (germline): SEHNR, FQNEAQ (reference sequence). The CDR3 is made up of 16 amino acids.

The V call is TRBV28, the J call TRBJ2-7. The CDR3 sequence is 14 residues long. Per germline, CDR1 MDHEN and CDR2 SYDVKM. CDR3 loop: CASSFGVGTYEQYF.

V usage is TRBV19 and J usage is TRBJ2-7; absent DNA, TCRdb's TRBD1 call cannot be checked. Germline lookup yields CDR1 LNHDA and CDR2 SQIVND (reference sequence). This CDR3 comprises 16 residues. CDR3 residues: CASSGSDGGLPYEQYF.

The chain employs TRBV6-6 and TRBJ2-5; TCRdb indicates TRBD1, and absent DNA this call remains unverified. The length of the CDR3 is 17 residues. The germline gives CDR1 MNHNY, CDR2 SVGAGI (reference sequence). The CDR3 loop is CASSPEGSGTFSETQYF.

This rearrangement joins TRBV27 to TRBJ2-7. The CDR3 length is 13 residues. Germline assignment: CDR1 MNHEY and CDR2 SMNVEV (reference sequence). Here the CDR3 reads CASSLTLWGEQYF.

The chain employs TRBV28 and TRBJ2-3; there is no DNA to check the TCRdb D call of TRBD1. The length of the CDR3 is 14 residues. The germline V gene encodes CDR1 MDHEN and CDR2 SYDVKM. The chain's CDR3 is CASSFFTGADTQYF.